This TCR beta chain stems from a study of tissue T cells after allogeneic stem cell transplantation. Germline V gene lookup returns CDR1 KGHPV and CDR2 FQNQEV (reference sequence). V was clipped by 3 bases and J by 1 base, with 10 bases between them. The CDR3 totals 15 residues. About this clone itself: Gene labels here are mouse ones. From the germline J gene comes the end of the CDR3, since the read stops 1 residue before it. The identical CDR3 is also encoded by other nucleotide sequences in the sample.

Sample time point: mouse harvest day 7 after allogeneic transplant. Each mouse received 10^7 T-cell-depleted marrow cells plus 10^6 splenic CD5+ T cells by tail vein. The repertoire was sequenced with immunoSEQ multiplex PCR; TCRdb's copy has only in-frame clones and lacks some. The sample holds around 7,600 clones, approximately 46% seen once. The chain employs TRBV26 and TRBJ1-3, with D possibly being TRBD1 (6 bases). The sequence came from a female BALB/c mouse given C57BL/6 T cells with graft-versus-host disease after an allogeneic hematopoietic cell transplant. Sequencing was done on a sample of gut tissue. The CDR3 is CASSLGQGSGNTLYF. The CDR3 bases that were read are TGTGCCAGCAGTCTAGGGCAGGGGTCTGGAAATACGCTCTAT.